These T cell receptor beta chains were read from a single sample in a study of vaccination and CD4 T cells after COVID-19. These receptors have no known antigen. TCRdb analysed the PCR reads with MiXCR anew, one entry per CDR3 protein. The sample lists 7,000 or so distinct CDR3 sequences; 60% to 80% were seen once. What was sequenced was CD4+ T cells from blood, cultured in vitro. These receptors were obtained from a human donor who had recovered from COVID-19. The CDR3 runs from the conserved cysteine through the conserved F or W. Fields, in order: CDR3 protein, CDR3 DNA, V gene, J gene, clone size, D gene. D genes are given only for firm matches. For some rows the clone size is stated as once, few or many, or as a class when expanded; others skip it.

CDR3aa: CASSGGQPYSNQPQHF; CDR3nt: TGTGCCAGTAGTGGCGGACAGCCTTATAGCAATCAGCCCCAGCATTTT; v_gene: TRBV19; j_gene: TRBJ1-5; abundance: few; d_gene: NA
CDR3aa: CASSKYGQGSDQPQHF; CDR3nt: TGTGCCAGCAGTAAATACGGACAGGGCTCAGATCAGCCCCAGCATTTT; v_gene: TRBV6-1; j_gene: TRBJ1-5; abundance: NA; d_gene: TRBD1
CDR3aa: CASSDLVGRDTQYF; CDR3nt: TGTGCCAGCAGTGATCTAGTGGGGAGAGATACGCAGTATTTT; v_gene: TRBV2; j_gene: TRBJ2-3; abundance: NA; d_gene: NA
CDR3aa: CASSGRMNTEAFF; CDR3nt: TGTGCCAGCAGCGGGCGGATGAACACTGAAGCTTTCTTT; v_gene: TRBV27; j_gene: TRBJ1-1; abundance: NA; d_gene: NA
CDR3aa: CASSPRQGGYNEQFF; CDR3nt: TGTGCCAGCAGCCCCCGACAGGGAGGCTACAATGAGCAGTTCTTC; v_gene: TRBV11-3; j_gene: TRBJ2-1; abundance: NA; d_gene: NA
CDR3aa: CSPGLAVGNEQFF; CDR3nt: TGCAGCCCTGGACTAGCGGTCGGTAATGAGCAGTTCTTC; v_gene: TRBV20-1; j_gene: TRBJ2-1; abundance: NA; d_gene: TRBD2
CDR3aa: CASSTLPRGQETQYF; CDR3nt: TGTGCCAGTAGTACACTTCCCCGGGGCCAAGAGACCCAGTACTTC; v_gene: TRBV19; j_gene: TRBJ2-5; abundance: NA; d_gene: NA
CDR3aa: CASRRDSAEGGGYTF; CDR3nt: TGTGCCAGCCGCCGCGACTCGGCAGAGGGAGGAGGCTACACCTTC; v_gene: TRBV6-2/TRBV6-3; j_gene: TRBJ1-2; abundance: large; d_gene: NA
CDR3aa: CASSLEPPSTEAFF; CDR3nt: TGCGCCAGCAGCTTGGAGCCCCCATCCACTGAAGCTTTCTTT; v_gene: TRBV5-1; j_gene: TRBJ1-1; abundance: once; d_gene: NA
CDR3aa: CATSRDWAGEAFF; CDR3nt: TGTGCCACCAGCAGAGATTGGGCAGGAGAAGCTTTCTTT; v_gene: TRBV15; j_gene: TRBJ1-1; abundance: few; d_gene: NA
CDR3aa: CASNPSSYQETQYF; CDR3nt: TGTGCCAGCAACCCATCCTCGTACCAAGAGACCCAGTACTTC; v_gene: TRBV6-1; j_gene: TRBJ2-5; abundance: few; d_gene: NA
CDR3aa: CASSEAGGSGGETQYF; CDR3nt: TGTGCCAGCAGCGAAGCCGGTGGTAGCGGGGGGGAGACCCAGTACTTC; v_gene: TRBV11-2; j_gene: TRBJ2-5; abundance: NA; d_gene: TRBD2
CDR3aa: CASSLSWQAYEQYF; CDR3nt: TGTGCCAGCAGCTTATCGTGGCAGGCATACGAGCAGTACTTC; v_gene: TRBV7-2; j_gene: TRBJ2-7; abundance: NA; d_gene: NA
CDR3aa: CSALQGQGQFEQFF; CDR3nt: TGCAGTGCCTTACAGGGACAGGGACAATTTGAGCAGTTCTTC; v_gene: TRBV20-1; j_gene: TRBJ2-1; abundance: NA; d_gene: TRBD1
CDR3aa: CASSQRGQGWELFF; CDR3nt: TGCGCCAGCAGTCAAAGAGGGCAGGGCTGGGAGCTGTTTTTT; v_gene: TRBV23-1; j_gene: TRBJ2-2; abundance: NA; d_gene: NA
CDR3aa: CASSLDQNTEAFF; CDR3nt: TGTGCCAGCAGCCTAGACCAGAACACTGAAGCTTTCTTT; v_gene: TRBV7-9; j_gene: TRBJ1-1; abundance: few; d_gene: NA
CDR3aa: CASSEETSQETQYF; CDR3nt: TGTGCCAGCAGTGAAGAAACATCCCAAGAGACCCAGTACTTC; v_gene: TRBV6-1; j_gene: TRBJ2-5; abundance: NA; d_gene: NA
CDR3aa: CASSLVGLVETQYF; CDR3nt: TGTGCCAGCAGCTTAGTGGGACTAGTCGAGACCCAGTACTTC; v_gene: TRBV7-9; j_gene: TRBJ2-5; abundance: NA; d_gene: TRBD2
CDR3aa: CATRTGGVGTEAFF; CDR3nt: TGTGCAACCAGGACGGGGGGGGTGGGTACTGAAGCTTTCTTT; v_gene: TRBV6-2/TRBV6-3; j_gene: TRBJ1-1; abundance: NA; d_gene: NA
CDR3aa: CSARDPGQGAGEQYF; CDR3nt: TGCAGTGCTAGAGATCCGGGACAGGGGGCTGGGGAGCAGTACTTC; v_gene: TRBV20-1; j_gene: TRBJ2-7; abundance: NA; d_gene: TRBD1
CDR3aa: CASRPTGAGETQYF; CDR3nt: TGTGCCAGCAGGCCGACTGGGGCCGGGGAGACCCAGTACTTC; v_gene: TRBV6-2/TRBV6-3; j_gene: TRBJ2-5; abundance: NA; d_gene: NA
CDR3aa: CASSLSPGQQETQYF; CDR3nt: TGTGCTAGCAGCTTATCACCGGGACAGCAAGAGACCCAGTACTTC; v_gene: TRBV7-7; j_gene: TRBJ2-5; abundance: NA; d_gene: TRBD1
CDR3aa: CASSALGELNTEAFF; CDR3nt: TGCGCCAGCAGCGCTTTGGGGGAGCTGAACACTGAAGCTTTCTTT; v_gene: TRBV5-1; j_gene: TRBJ1-1; abundance: once; d_gene: NA
CDR3aa: CASSLASFGPQETQYF; CDR3nt: TGTGCCAGCAGCTTAGCCTCTTTCGGGCCCCAAGAGACCCAGTACTTC; v_gene: TRBV7-2; j_gene: TRBJ2-5; abundance: NA; d_gene: NA
CDR3aa: CASSESISNQPQHF; CDR3nt: TGTGCCAGCAGTGAATCGATTAGCAATCAGCCCCAGCATTTT; v_gene: TRBV25-1; j_gene: TRBJ1-5; abundance: NA; d_gene: NA
CDR3aa: CATSSGTADEKLFF; CDR3nt: TGTGCCACCAGCAGCGGGACAGCCGATGAAAAACTGTTTTTT; v_gene: TRBV15; j_gene: TRBJ1-4; abundance: NA; d_gene: TRBD1
CDR3aa: CSASGGANTEAFF; CDR3nt: TGCAGTGCTTCCGGGGGGGCGAACACTGAAGCTTTCTTT; v_gene: TRBV20-1; j_gene: TRBJ1-1; abundance: NA; d_gene: NA